The TCR beta chain under discussion was sequenced for a study of T cells after yellow fever vaccination. General observations from the study: Weaker, the secondary response peaked sooner, at day 5 versus 15. Almost every vaccine-responding clonotype was undetectable in sorted memory subsets on day 0.

Trimming took 5 bases from V and 4 from J, leaving 5 bases between them. The CDR3 has 11 amino acids. Germline-derived CDR1 and CDR2 are MGHDK and SYGVNS. In its sample, this clonotype was seen many times. It was through 5'RACE template switching that TCR cDNA was made, with a universal primer site and UMIs added. TCRdb re-called the 5' RACE reads through MiXCR, storing one row per CDR3 protein. The sample has around 29,000 distinct CDR3 sequences, 6.3% seen once. The sequences come from PBMCs, either bulk or a sorted T-cell subset (CD4+, CD8+, memory, or dextramer-sorted; not recorded which), collected on the day of the yellow fever booster vaccination. The chain recombines TRBV25-1 with TRBJ1-2; tentative D call: TRBD1 (5 bases). The TCR sequence derives from a young man who received the YFV17D yellow fever vaccine. DNA for the CDR3: TGTGCCAGCAGTCAGGGCTATGGCTACACCTTC. Translated, it gives CASSQGYGYTF.